A single T cell receptor (beta chain) is shown here with its context. This clone's antigen is unknown. The input lacks base qualities; no much larger clone sits a single base away. V is clipped by 2 bases and J by 3 bases, and the sequence between their germline boundaries is 10 bases long. The CDR3 holds 14 amino acids from the cysteine to the phenylalanine. Solely the CDR3 DNA is kept, with 42 bases framed from the first base. In the germline V gene, CDR1 corresponds to SGHDN and CDR2 to FVKESK. This sample was included in a study of blood T cell repertoires in COVID-19 (dated by TCRdb to the early 2020s). Study-wide context: Samples covering the acute and convalescent phases of COVID-19 were provided by collaborators in the United States, Italy and Spain. The samples were drawn from two sources: the first 160 participants of the ongoing ImmuneRACE study, and 1,200 or so subjects contributed by 6 global collaborators. The repertoires were released in a freely available public database meant as a resource for research on the immune response to SARS-CoV-2. The material from the prospective study consisted of cDNA or gDNA derived from T cells, B-cell-depleted T cells, or PBMCs. Subjects who had been exposed to COVID-19, were actively infected with it, or had recovered from it provided the deeply sampled blood TCRbeta repertoires that made up the dataset. Where HLA class I and class II types were available, the types were taken from metadata supplied by the sample provider, not from assay-based typing. Sample metadata almost always included a de-identified subject ID, COVID-19 status, age in years and sex.

What the authors observed across the whole study: The amount of clinical and demographic metadata varied by source and participant and was provided uncurated.

TCRbeta CDR3 regions were amplified from genomic DNA by means of the immunoSEQ Assay, a bias-controlled multiplex PCR. Under the source paper's analysis protocol: Nucleated cell counts per sample were estimated from amplification of reference gene primers within the assay. Sequence reads were collapsed and filtered to measure the absolute abundance of every unique TCRbeta CDR3 rearrangement. For each sample, productive Simpson clonality was calculated as the square root of Simpson's diversity index over productive rearrangements. TCRdb retrieved this table from immuneACCESS and kept in-frame rearrangements only. Not all clones are present; in checked studies, unresolved V genes account for under half, and no reason is known for the remainder. That table furnishes V, J and clone size, whereas the DNA furnished D and trimming. The sample table contains about 34,000 clones; only one count was recorded for 70% to 80% of them. The top ten clonotypes cover 15% to 20% of the sample.

Each collaborating institution followed its own protocols to collect whole blood in K2EDTA tubes. Collaborator samples were shipped for TCRbeta analysis as frozen whole blood, isolated PBMCs, or DNA extracted from either sample type. The rearrangement joined TRBV14 to TRBJ1-2, and possibly TRBD1, on 5 matching bases. This sequence was found in a human donor in a cohort sampled during active COVID-19. Sequenced: peripheral blood. The nucleotide sequence reads TGTGCCAGCAGCCAATGGGTGACAGACTATGGCTACACCTTC. Translated, this gives CASSQWVTDYGYTF.